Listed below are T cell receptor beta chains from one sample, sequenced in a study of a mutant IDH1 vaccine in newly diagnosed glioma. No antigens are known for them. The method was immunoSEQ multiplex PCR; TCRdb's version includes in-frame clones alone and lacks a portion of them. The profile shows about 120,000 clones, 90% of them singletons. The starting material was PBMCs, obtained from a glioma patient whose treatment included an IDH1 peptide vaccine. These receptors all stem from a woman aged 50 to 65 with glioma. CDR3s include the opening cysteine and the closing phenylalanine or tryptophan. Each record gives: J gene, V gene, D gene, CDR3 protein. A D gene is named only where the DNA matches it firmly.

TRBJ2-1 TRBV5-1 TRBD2 CASSIAGLAVSNEQFF
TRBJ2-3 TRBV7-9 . CASRWADTQYF
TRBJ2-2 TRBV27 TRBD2 CASSPRLAGGSGELFF
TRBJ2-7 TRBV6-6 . CASSTGLYEQYF
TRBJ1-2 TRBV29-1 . CSVYARGYTF
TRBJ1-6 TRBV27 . CASSSQLYNSPLHF
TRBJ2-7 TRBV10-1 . CASSGHNNPYEQYF
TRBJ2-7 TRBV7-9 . CASSTKREYEQYF
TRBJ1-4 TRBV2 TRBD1 CASMGTVATNEKLFF
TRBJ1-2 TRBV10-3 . CATYGGTTPGYGYTF
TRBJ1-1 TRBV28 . CASSLKYGENTEAFF
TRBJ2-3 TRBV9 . CASSPEGSPPDTQYF
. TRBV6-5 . CASSYMGDEQYF
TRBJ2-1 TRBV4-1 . CASSQERQGLYNEQFF
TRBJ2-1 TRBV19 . CASSIIGGYNEQFF
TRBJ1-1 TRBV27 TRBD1 CASSPQGTEAFF
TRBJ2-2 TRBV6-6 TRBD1 CASSLRPTGDTGELFF